This TCR beta chain was recorded in a study of cytomegalovirus exposure and HLA in healthy donors listed by TCRdb under 2017. Regarding the study in general: An earlier analysis of approximately 550 of the donors reported more than 250 Gb of sequence data and more than 90 million unique TCR beta sequences from 150 million to 200 million T cells. Typing coverage differed by locus: A, B, C, DRB1 and DQB1 were typed in roughly 629-640 donors, DQA1 in around 500, DPA1 in approximately 610, and DPB1 in around 440. The study combined high-throughput TCR immunosequencing, statistical association of individual TCRs with disease status, and machine learning to predict cytomegalovirus infection status. Among a few hundred genotyped donors of the cohort, an average of approximately 230,000 unique TCR beta nucleotide sequences were sequenced per donor, roughly a sixth of them non-productive. Besides the first cohort of around 700 subjects, a separate validation cohort made up of some 110 different subjects was used. Of the 300 to 400 genotyped donors, 81% fell in the genetic ancestry cluster associated with self-reported Caucasian donors. Donor age, sex, ethnicity and CMV serostatus were collected together with the repertoire data. Using immunosequencing, the study profiled T cell repertoires from fewer than 850 subjects and related those repertoires to cytomegalovirus serostatus. Every repertoire in the discovery cohort had been generated on one and the same sequencing platform. Roughly 5 DR-DQ haplotypes were handled as single units for association and clustering because linkage in the cohort was strong. A later analysis re-examined previously published TCR beta repertoires from over 500 donors and added high-resolution HLA genotyping to investigate patterns of TCR occurrence. About 280 gigabases of sequencing data and tens of millions of unique TCR sequences were included in an early release covering several hundred HLA-typed donors. The study aimed to test whether cataloging public T cell receptors could reveal signatures of past pathogen exposure. Rather than drawing on any new phenotypic data, the later analysis identified candidate immune exposures from TCR beta sequences and the way those sequences occurred across donors. HLA typing included class I and class II loci at four-digit resolution. A later genetic analysis took genome-wide SNP genotypes for about 65% of the roughly 670 donors and used that subset as a discovery cohort. An earlier analysis of several hundred of the donors used high-throughput TCR beta sequencing to judge whether each TCR beta V gene segment behaved as functional or pseudogenic.

The CDR3, from cysteine to phenylalanine, totals 16 residues. Here the CDR3 DNA is all that survives: 48 bases in frame from base 1. V is cut back by 7 bases and J by 8 bases, with 11 bases in the junction unmatched. CDR1 and CDR2 are read off the germline V gene (reference sequence) as LNHDA and SQIVND. General study outcomes and caveats: A later analysis associated 15,000 to 20,000 TCR beta sequences with specific HLA alleles at a false discovery rate of 0.05. The 87-base-pair reads could not distinguish some IMGT-functional V segments, including TRBV6-2 and TRBV6-3, so those segments were excluded. A later analysis found that most CMV-associated TCR beta chains appeared HLA-restricted, with HLA associations seemingly driven largely by CMV exposure. This cohort had only TCR beta chains sequenced, and the lack of alpha or paired-chain data limited which features could be detected. In a later analysis, HLA-associated TCR beta chains were found to be more clonally expanded and to have lower generation probabilities than equally common non-associated chains. The authors suggested that the approach could potentially be generalized to other disease states and immunological phenotypes. In vitro tests confirmed that three of the cytomegalovirus-associated TCR beta chains recognize cytomegalovirus antigens. In a later analysis, several top co-occurrence clusters were reported to appear linked to parvovirus B19, influenza, CMV and Epstein-Barr virus. The study listed 164 TCR beta chains as associated with cytomegalovirus. Assigning TCR associations to individual alleles was difficult when HLA alleles, especially DR and DQ, strongly co-occurred. Because some donors lacked HLA typing at each locus, the association tests relied only on the typed subset. Correlated functional status among segregating V segments might reflect linkage disequilibrium, but an unknown experimental factor could not be ruled out. According to a later analysis, TCR association rates differed among HLA loci, with DRB1 alleles showing the most associated TCRs and HLA-C alleles showing the fewest. Because counts were too low, roughly 18 rarely observed V segments, including chromosome 9 orphons, were left out of the earlier analysis of approximately 580 of the donors. An earlier analysis of 587 of the donors showed that most TCR beta V segments appeared in productive rearrangements either about 87% or about 30% of the time, which broadly matched IMGT annotations. A cluster of highly shared sequence variants was judged likely to be a technical artifact of the sequencing pipeline. V-gene and J-gene trimming of TCR beta chains was associated with a missense DCLRE1C variant in a later genetic analysis, and the association was replicated in an independent cohort. The classifier was reported to diagnose cytomegalovirus status with high specificity and sensitivity in both the original and validation cohorts. CMV serostatus was the only immune exposure information available for the cohort. Most TCR sequences were seen in very few donors, while some public TCRs were found in many individuals. Presence/absence analyses assumed roughly uniform sequencing depth across donors, an assumption that may not hold. Compared with the approximately 700-donor mean, donors in an Asian-associated ancestry cluster had fewer N-insertions in productive TCRs, according to a later genetic analysis. A further reported finding was that TCR beta sequences accurately predicted the HLA-A and HLA-B alleles for most subjects in the first cohort.

To prepare the library, the immunoSEQ multiplex PCR assay was applied. A mixture of 60 forward primers for TCR Vbeta segments and 13 reverse primers for TCR Jbeta segments was used in the multiplex PCR. The CDR3 region of rearranged TCR beta genes was amplified from genomic DNA with a multiplex PCR assay. The amplified TCR beta libraries were sequenced on the Illumina HiSeq System as 87-base-pair reads. In the authors' own workflow: A later analysis tallied around 87 million unique TCR beta chains across the approximately 670 repertoires, and approximately 9.9 million of those chains were shared by two or more donors. Raw reads were error-corrected and collapsed into unique sequences with a nearest-neighbor algorithm that merged closely related sequences to remove PCR and sequencing errors. Alignment of CDR3 sequences to IMGT reference sequences was used to assign V, D and J gene segments. For a sequence to be retained, a match of at least six nucleotides was required to both a V gene segment and a J gene segment. A rearrangement counted as productive if the CDR3 had no stop codons and remained in frame with V and J, and every other rearrangement counted as non-productive. Following IMGT convention, CDR3 was defined as the stretch from the second conserved V-encoded cysteine up to the conserved J-encoded phenylalanine. Sequences without an unambiguous match to a single V gene segment were excluded from the earlier analysis of about 600 of the donors. An earlier analysis of 450 to 650 of the donors called V segments functional above 56.7% productive rearrangements and segregating when the between-donor standard deviation exceeded 5%. To diagnose cytomegalovirus status from the catalog of TCR beta chain sequences, a statistical classification framework was built. In a later analysis, V and J genes were assigned by comparing TCR nucleotide sequences against IMGT/GENE-DB human TR gene sequences. A later analysis assigned CDR3 sequences and most-parsimonious VDJ recombination scenarios with the TCRdist pipeline. In a later analysis, each TCR beta chain was defined by its CDR3 amino acid sequence together with its V-gene family, and reads without a unique V-gene family were excluded. In a later analysis, around 650 highly shared, low-generation-probability nucleotide sequences were removed to address suspected cross-contamination and a sequencing artifact. In a later analysis, a clonal expansion index was calculated for each public chain from normalized within-repertoire ranks of inferred template counts. A later analysis computed generation probabilities with a VDJ recombination model fitted to out-of-frame rearrangements, and checked the results against IGoR. In a later analysis, TCR-TCR, TCR-HLA and TCR-CMV co-occurrence was scored with hypergeometric tests, and a repertoire-size bias correction was applied to TCR pairs. In a later analysis, false discovery rates were estimated by permuting HLA or CMV assignments 20 times. In a later analysis, co-occurring TCRs were grouped using DBSCAN, and TCRdist sequence similarity was added for clustering within HLA-allele-positive subsets. Repertoires with fewer than 30,000 or more than 120,000 public chains, plus five repertoires with anomalous nucleotide sharing, were excluded from co-occurrence clustering. TCRdb limited this immuneACCESS table to in-frame rearrangements with V and J called. A share of clones is missing; checked studies link under half to unresolved V genes, and the rest is unexplained. The V and J calls and clone size come from that table; D and trimming were worked out from the DNA. The sample table lists 130,000 to 150,000 clones, about 79% of them with a count of one. In total, the top ten clones hold 2.5% to 3% of the sample.

The cohort consisted of hundreds of healthy bone marrow donors. At the time of sampling, every cohort member was nominally healthy, though immune exposures that went unrecorded were likely present. The donor tested CMV seronegative and was one of the 352 seronegative cohort members. A peripheral blood sample was collected from each donor, and TCR beta sequencing was performed on peripheral blood mononuclear cells. The Qiagen DNeasy Blood Extraction Kit was used to extract genomic DNA from the blood cell samples. On this clone: Its antigen remains unidentified. No per-base quality is available; no much larger clone lies one base away.

This clonotype was sampled from a male donor in good health and CMV-seronegative. This chain joins TRBV19 to TRBJ1-4, with 12 middle bases fitting TRBD1. The source material was PBMCs. The nucleotides read TGTGCCAGTACCGGGACAGGGGGCTTCGCTAGCGAAAAACTGTTTTTT. The encoded protein is CASTGTGGFASEKLFF.